Here is one T cell receptor (beta chain) with its context. Its antigen remains unknown. A much more abundant neighbour one base away suggests this may be a read error. The record originates from a study of molecular identifiers for immune sequencing clone quantification. Study-level background: The replicate experiment used RNA from approximately 20,000 or 100,000 naive CD8 cells. This RNA was split into five aliquots, and four of them were sequenced.

The study's findings and limits: Researchers reportedly could pick up spiked Jurkat TCR RNA from one cell mixed into approximately 1 million naive cells. Effector cells kept over 98% of their molecules in clones above 20 RNA copies, while naive cells kept under 1% there.

TCRdb re-called the PCR reads through MiXCR, storing one row per CDR3 protein. The data contain some 580,000 distinct CDR3 sequences, less than 30% of them singletons. The CDR3 is 14 amino acids. The genes are TRBV12-3 or TRBV12-4 and TRBJ1-2; D is unresolved. The TCR was taken from a human donor in good health. Some libraries in this study had Jurkat cell RNA spiked in. The sample comprised naive CD8+ T cells from blood, with Jurkat cell RNA spiked in. Subset described: FACS-sorted CD8+CD4-CCR7+CD45RA+ naive T cells. CDR3 in amino acids: CASSGRGTYYGYAF. The CDR3 DNA is TGTGCCAGCAGTGGTCGTGGCACCTACTATGGCTACGCCTTC.